One sample yielded the 29 T cell receptor beta chains listed below, sequenced in a study of CD8 T cells in ankylosing spondylitis. These receptors have no known antigen. TCRdb independently ran MiXCR on the 5' RACE reads; one entry per CDR3 protein. The sample carries approximately 400,000 distinct CDR3 sequences, roughly 17% recorded once. Whole-study results and caveats: Ankylosing spondylitis blood seemed to carry a telltale TCR beta motif made of fewer than 10 highly homologous variants.

Sample: blood, either unsorted or a sorted T cell fraction (not recorded which). All receptors derive from a male donor with ankylosing spondylitis.

This clonotype was counted between two and nine times. This rearrangement joins TRBV12-3 or TRBV12-4 to TRBJ2-6; the D is unclear. Between the trimmed V and J ends, which lost 5 bases and 2 bases, there was a span of 10 bases. CDR3 size: 15 residues. This CDR3 reads CASSPDPTGANVLTF. In DNA form, the CDR3 reads TGTGCCAGCAGTCCTGACCCAACTGGGGCCAACGTCCTGACTTTC.

This clonotype was found a few times. The chain is built from TRBV28 and TRBJ2-5; a possible D gene is TRBD2 (6 bases). This CDR3 comprises 13 residues. V was trimmed by 5 bases and J by 7 bases, leaving 14 bases between them. Germline CDR1 and CDR2: MDHEN and SYDVKM. The CDR3 nucleotides read TGTGCCAGCAGTATGGGACTTAGGAGGACCCAGTACTTC. This codes for CASSMGLRRTQYF.

The chain combines TRBV24-1 with TRBJ2-1; a weak D match, TRBD1 (5 bases). The CDR3 sequence is 15 residues long. V lost 9 bases and J 6 bases, leaving 20 bases between the germline ends. Germline V gene sequence: CDR1 KGHDR, CDR2 SFDVKD. CDR3 DNA sequence: TGTGCCACCGCTTCAGCCAGGGCAAGCATCAATGAGCAGTTCTTC. Protein sequence: CATASARASINEQFF.

This rearrangement joins TRBV20-1 to TRBJ2-7; TRBD1 is a possible D gene (5 bases). V lost 6 bases to trimming and J lost 8 bases, with 17 bases between them. Germline CDR1 reads DFQATT; CDR2 reads SNEGSKA (reference sequence). The length of the CDR3 is 12 residues. CDR3 protein: CSAPLSDNKQYF. In DNA form, the CDR3 reads TGCAGTGCCCCCCTTTCGGACAACAAGCAGTACTTC.

This clonotype was seen a few times. The chain employs TRBV20-1 and TRBJ1-4; D gene ambiguous. V shed 0 bases and J shed 2 bases, with 7 bases lying between them. CDR1 and CDR2 (germline): DFQATT, SNEGSKA (reference sequence). The CDR3 contains 14 residues. The CDR3 nucleotides are TGCAGTGCTAGAGAGACCGGGACTAATGAAAAACTGTTTTTT. This translates into CSARETGTNEKLFF.

This chain connects TRBV7-9 to TRBJ1-3; D unresolved. This CDR3 is built from 16 residues. The V gene lost 5 bases and the J gene lost 2 bases, with 16 bases spanning the gap. Germline V lookup: CDR1 SEHNR, CDR2 FQNEAQ (reference sequence). CDR3 protein: CASSTRGTTTGNTIYF. In DNA form, the CDR3 reads TGTGCCAGCAGCACCCGAGGAACAACGACTGGAAACACCATATATTTT.

This clonotype was found a few times. V usage is TRBV5-1 and J usage is TRBJ1-1, with D hard to call. V lost 0 bases to trimming and J lost 4 bases, with 10 bases between them. The CDR3 spans 14 residues. Per germline, CDR1 SGHRS and CDR2 YFSETQ. The CDR3 bases are TGCGCCAGCAGCTTGGCCCGGGGTGGCACTGAAGCTTTCTTT. Protein sequence: CASSLARGGTEAFF.

This chain uses TRBV7-2 with TRBJ2-3, with unresolved D. This CDR3 is built from 13 residues. Deletions cut 1 base from V and 9 bases from J, with 11 bases between. Germline CDR1 reads SGHTA; CDR2 reads FQGNSA. The CDR3 nucleotides are TGTGCCAGCAGCTTAGTTAGGTCGGAAACGCAGTATTTT. It translates to CASSLVRSETQYF.

The table lists this clonotype with a few counts. The rearrangement joins TRBV5-8 to TRBJ1-1; a weak D match, TRBD1 (5 bases). Germline CDR1 is SGHTS and CDR2 is YDEGEE. The length of the CDR3 is 16 residues. V was pared by 5 bases and J by 2 bases, with 19 bases between. The CDR3 coding sequence is TGTGCCAGCAGTCGGGGCGAAACCCTACATAACACTGAAGCTTTCTTT. Translation: CASSRGETLHNTEAFF.

This clonotype was observed a handful of times. The rearrangement uses TRBV12-3 or TRBV12-4 and TRBJ1-2, with D unclear. The CDR3 length is 13 residues. Trimming took 4 bases from V and 8 from J, leaving 14 bases between them. CDR3 protein: CASSSRTFEGYTF. In nucleotides, the CDR3 is TGTGCCAGCAGTTCTCGGACCTTCGAGGGCTACACCTTC.

The CDR3 sequence: CASSRGEGEIEQYF. The CDR3 DNA reads as TGTGCCAGCAGCCGAGGGGAAGGGGAGATCGAGCAGTACTTC. The chain links TRBV7-6 to TRBJ2-7; D assignment may be TRBD1 or TRBD2 (5 bases each). V was pared by 5 bases and J by 6 bases, with 17 bases between. The CDR3 loop spans 14 amino acids. Germline CDR1 SGHVS, CDR2 FNYEAQ.

The chain has TRBV19 and TRBJ2-2; D call uncertain. Germline CDR1 reads LNHDA; CDR2 reads SQIVND (reference sequence). Trimming pared 4 bases from V and 4 bases from J, leaving 13 bases between. The CDR3 has 15 amino acids. The chain's CDR3 is CASSSFASGTGELFF. In DNA form, the CDR3 reads TGTGCCAGTAGTAGTTTCGCCAGTGGCACCGGGGAGCTGTTTTTT.

The chain employs TRBV30 and TRBJ1-4, with D unresolved. The CDR3 covers 11 residues. V gave up 2 bases and J gave up 8 bases, with 6 bases separating them. Germline-derived CDR1 and CDR2 are GTSNPN and SVGIG (reference sequence). CDR3 amino acids: CAWSSTEKLFF. The CDR3 coding sequence is TGTGCCTGGAGTTCTACAGAAAAACTGTTTTTT.

This clonotype was observed many times. The V and J genes are TRBV12-3 or TRBV12-4 and TRBJ1-6; TRBD1 matches at 8 bases. Losses at the gene ends were 5 bases for V and 4 bases for J; bases not matched to a gene: 1. The CDR3 is 14 amino acids. The CDR3 coding sequence is TGTGCCAGCAGTGACAGGGGTTATAATTCACCCCTCCACTTT. Protein product: CASSDRGYNSPLHF.

This clonotype came up many times. The rearrangement joins TRBV12-3 or TRBV12-4 to TRBJ1-6, with 12 bases fitting TRBD1. The CDR3 sequence is 16 residues long. The J segment lost 10 bases and the V segment lost 6 bases, leaving 10 bases of the junction unmatched. The CDR3 spells CASSSGTGGFYSPLHF. CDR3 nucleotides: TGTGCCAGCAGCTCCGGGACAGGGGGCTTTTACTCACCCCTCCACTTT.

This chain links TRBV11-2 with TRBJ1-1; tentatively, D is TRBD1 (6 bases). The CDR3 covers 14 residues. Germline assignment: CDR1 SGHAT and CDR2 FQNNGV. The V end lost 5 bases, the J end lost 5 bases, and 15 bases lay between the germline ends. DNA of the CDR3: TGTGCCAGCAGCCGACTCAGGGGTGAGACTGAAGCTTTCTTT. This gives the protein CASSRLRGETEAFF.

This clonotype has only a few counts. The chain uses TRBV20-1 and TRBJ1-2, with D maybe TRBD1 (6 bases). There are 13 residues in the CDR3. CDR1 is DFQATT and CDR2 is SNEGSKA in the germline V gene (reference sequence). V lost 6 bases, J lost 3 bases, and 14 bases lay in between. CDR3 amino acids: CSATGFWDYGYTF. In DNA, the CDR3 is TGCAGTGCCACAGGGTTTTGGGACTATGGCTACACCTTC.

This clonotype has only a few counts. The chain has TRBV4-2 and TRBJ2-7; 13 nucleotides match TRBD2. V lost 4 bases, J lost 3 bases, and 6 bases stayed unmatched. Looked up from germline, CDR1 is LGHNA and CDR2 is YNFKEQ. This CDR3 is 16 amino acids long. The CDR3 protein is CASSRTSGRGRYEQYF. The CDR3 coding sequence is TGTGCCAGCAGCCGAACTAGCGGGAGGGGACGCTACGAGCAGTACTTC.

This clonotype was detected ten times or more. The V and J genes are TRBV7-9 and TRBJ2-1; D is possibly TRBD2 (5 bases). This CDR3 spans 15 amino acids. With 1 base removed from V and 0 bases from J, the gap between germline ends came to 7 bases. Germline V gives CDR1 SEHNR, CDR2 FQNEAQ (reference sequence). CDR3 sequence reads: CASSLGTSSYNEQFF. The DNA for the CDR3 is TGTGCCAGCAGCTTAGGCACTAGCTCCTACAATGAGCAGTTCTTC.

This chain joins TRBV20-1 and TRBJ1-3; 7 positions agree with TRBD1. Germline V gene lookup returns CDR1 DFQATT and CDR2 SNEGSKA (reference sequence). The CDR3 has 14 residues. The ends lost 2 bases at V and 2 bases at J; junction bases unmatched: 3. The CDR3 nucleotides are TGCAGTGCTAGACCAGACAGGGCTGGAAACACCATATATTTT. Translation: CSARPDRAGNTIYF.

The chain employs TRBV10-3 and TRBJ2-1; tentatively, D is TRBD1 (6 bases). Trimming left V 0 bases short and J 4 bases short, with 7 bases between. CDR1 and CDR2 (germline): ENHRY, SYGVKD. CDR3 size: 14 residues. The CDR3 region is CAISESGQYNEQFF. CDR3 nucleotides: TGTGCCATCAGTGAGTCGGGACAATACAATGAGCAGTTCTTC.

The gene calls are TRBV7-3 and TRBJ2-5, with TRBD2 as a possible D gene (7 bases). Trimming stripped 5 bases from V and 5 bases from J, with 18 bases between. Germline assignment: CDR1 SGHTA and CDR2 FQGTGA. The CDR3 has 15 amino acids. CDR3 DNA: TGTGCCAGCAGCCGTGGACTAAAGGGGGGGGAGACCCAGTACTTC. Translating gives CASSRGLKGGETQYF.

This clonotype was counted many times. The chain employs TRBV7-8 and TRBJ2-1; TRBD2 is a possible D gene (5 bases). Trimming shortened V by 4 bases and J by 3 bases, and 13 bases separated the two germline ends. The CDR3 consists of 15 residues. Looked up from germline, CDR1 is SGHVS and CDR2 is FQNEAQ. CDR3 nucleotide sequence: TGTGCCAGCAGCTCCAGCGGAGGACTCTACAATGAGCAGTTCTTC. Translating it yields CASSSSGGLYNEQFF.

The chain has TRBV20-1 and TRBJ1-2, with 9 bases that match TRBD1. This CDR3 contains 14 residues. V was clipped by 6 bases and J by 7 bases; unmatched bases: 12. Germline CDR1 DFQATT, CDR2 SNEGSKA (reference sequence). CDR3: CSAPNPGTGFGYTF. The DNA for the CDR3 is TGCAGTGCCCCAAACCCCGGGACAGGGTTTGGCTACACCTTC.

The V gene is TRBV2, the J gene TRBJ2-3; 10 positions match TRBD1. The V and J ends lost 3 bases and 5 bases, in that order; junction bases with no gene match: 14. The CDR3 is 18 residues long. Germline V gives CDR1 SNHLY, CDR2 FYNNEI. The CDR3 DNA sequence: TGTGCCAGCAGTGAGAGGGGGTGGGGACAGGGGAGTAGAGATACGCAGTATTTT. Amino acids: CASSERGWGQGSRDTQYF. Full variable domain (rest looked up from reference TRBV2 and TRBJ2-3): EPEVTQTPSHQVTQMGQEVILRCVPISNHLYFYWYRQILGQKVEFLVSFYNNEISEKSEIFDDQFSVERPDGSNFTLKIRSTKLEDSAMYFCASSERGWGQGSRDTQYFGPGTRLTVL.

The chain is built from TRBV7-9 and TRBJ1-4, with TRBD1 as a possible D gene (5 bases). Germline V lookup: CDR1 SEHNR, CDR2 FQNEAQ (reference sequence). V was cut by 6 bases and J by 8 bases, with 16 bases left in between. This CDR3 spans 14 amino acids. The CDR3 loop is CASSPDPGGEKLFF. Written as DNA, the CDR3 is TGTGCCAGCAGTCCCGATCCCGGGGGGGAAAAACTGTTTTTT.

This chain connects TRBV11-3 to TRBJ2-5; no reliable D call. Trimming removed 3 bases from V and 5 bases from J, with 13 bases in between. The CDR3 is made up of 14 amino acids. The germline CDR1 and CDR2 sequences are SGHNT and YENEEA. The CDR3 protein is CASSLDLGAETQYF. In nucleotides, the CDR3 is TGTGCCAGCAGCTTGGACCTTGGAGCGGAGACCCAGTACTTC.

There are a few counts of this clonotype. The rearrangement uses TRBV18 and TRBJ2-1; the D gene is possibly TRBD1 (6 bases). Trimming cost V 4 bases and J 8 bases, with 9 bases left between them. Germline values: CDR1 KGHSH, CDR2 LQKENI. The CDR3 covers 12 residues. The CDR3 DNA reads as TGTGCCAGCTCACTACACAGGGATGAGCAGTTCTTC. Translation gives CASSLHRDEQFF.

This clonotype showed up just a few times. V usage is TRBV6-1 and J usage is TRBJ2-7, with no clear D. The CDR3 extends over 16 amino acids. Germline-derived CDR1 and CDR2 are MNHNS and SASEGT. V lost 5 bases and J 4 bases, leaving 21 bases between the germline ends. The CDR3 coding sequence is TGTGCCAGCAGTCTTAAGGTGGCAGCAGTCAAATACGAGCAGTACTTC. Its translation: CASSLKVAAVKYEQYF.